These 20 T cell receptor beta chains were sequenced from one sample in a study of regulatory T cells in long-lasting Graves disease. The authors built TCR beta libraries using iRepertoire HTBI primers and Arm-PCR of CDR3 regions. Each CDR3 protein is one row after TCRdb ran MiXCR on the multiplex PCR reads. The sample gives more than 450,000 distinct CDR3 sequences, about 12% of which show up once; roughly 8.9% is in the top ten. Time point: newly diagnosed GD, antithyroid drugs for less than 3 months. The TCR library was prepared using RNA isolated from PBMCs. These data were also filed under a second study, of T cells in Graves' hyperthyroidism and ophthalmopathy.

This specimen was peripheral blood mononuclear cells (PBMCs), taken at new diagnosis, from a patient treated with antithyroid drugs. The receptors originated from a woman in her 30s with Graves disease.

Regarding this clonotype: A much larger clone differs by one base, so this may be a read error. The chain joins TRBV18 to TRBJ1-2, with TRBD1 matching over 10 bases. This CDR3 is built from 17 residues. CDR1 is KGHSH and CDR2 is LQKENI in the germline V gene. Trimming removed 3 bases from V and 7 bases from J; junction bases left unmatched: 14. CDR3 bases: TGTGCCAGCTCACCTGAAGGGACAGGGGCCTCTACGGTTGGCTACACCTTC. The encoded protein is CASSPEGTGASTVGYTF.

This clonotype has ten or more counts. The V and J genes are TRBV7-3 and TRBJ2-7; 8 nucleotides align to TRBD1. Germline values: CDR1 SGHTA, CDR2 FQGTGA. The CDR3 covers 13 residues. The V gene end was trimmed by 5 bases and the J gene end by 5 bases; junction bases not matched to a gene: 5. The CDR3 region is CASSATGAHEQYF. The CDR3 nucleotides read TGTGCCAGCAGCGCGACAGGGGCCCACGAGCAGTACTTC. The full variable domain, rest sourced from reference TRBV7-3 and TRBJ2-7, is GAGVSQTPSNKVTEKGKYVELRCDPISGHTALYWYRQSLGQGPEFLIYFQGTGAADDSGLPNDRFFAVRPEGSVSTLKIQRTERGDSAVYLCASSATGAHEQYFGPGTRLTVT.

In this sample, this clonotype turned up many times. CDR3 region: CASSLVLDEKLFF. For the CDR3, the DNA is TGTGCCAGCAGTTTAGTTCTCGATGAAAAACTGTTTTTT. The gene calls are TRBV28 and TRBJ1-4; D is unclear. V lost 2 bases, J lost 6 bases, and 7 bases lay in between. There are 13 residues in the CDR3. The V gene's germline CDR1 is MDHEN and CDR2 SYDVKM.

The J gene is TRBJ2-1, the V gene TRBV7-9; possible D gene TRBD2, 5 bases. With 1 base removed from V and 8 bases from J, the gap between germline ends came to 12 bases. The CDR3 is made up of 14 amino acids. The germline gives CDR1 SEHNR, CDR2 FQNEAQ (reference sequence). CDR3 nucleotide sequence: TGTGCCAGCAGCTTAGGGACTTTAACGGATGAGCAGTTCTTC. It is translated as CASSLGTLTDEQFF.

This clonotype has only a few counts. The CDR3: CASSDNRRPRGTEAFF. The CDR3 coding sequence is TGTGCCAGCAGTGATAACAGACGCCCAAGGGGCACTGAAGCTTTCTTT. The chain has TRBV25-1 and TRBJ1-1; tentative D call: TRBD1 (5 bases). CDR1 and CDR2 (germline): MGHDK, SYGVNS. V shed 3 bases and J shed 4 bases, with 18 bases lying between them. This CDR3 has 16 residues.

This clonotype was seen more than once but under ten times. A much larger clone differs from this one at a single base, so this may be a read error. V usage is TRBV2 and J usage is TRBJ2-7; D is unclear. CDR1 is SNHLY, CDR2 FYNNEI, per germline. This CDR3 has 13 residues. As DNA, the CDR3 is TGTGCCAGCAGTGAAGCCTACTTCTACGAGCAGTGCTTC. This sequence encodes CASSEAYFYEQCF. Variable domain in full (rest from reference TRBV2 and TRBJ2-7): EPEVTQTPSHQVTQMGQEVILRCVPISNHLYFYWYRQILGQKVEFLVSFYNNEISEKSEIFDDQFSVERPDGSNFTLKIRSTKLEDSAMYFCASSEAYFYEQCFGPGTRLTVT.

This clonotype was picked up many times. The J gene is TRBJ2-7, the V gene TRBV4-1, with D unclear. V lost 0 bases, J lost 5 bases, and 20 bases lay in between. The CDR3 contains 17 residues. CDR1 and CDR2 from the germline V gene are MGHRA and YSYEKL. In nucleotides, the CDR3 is TGCGCCAGCAGCCAAGATCCCGGGCAGGTCGTAGGTGACGAGCAGTACTTC. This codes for CASSQDPGQVVGDEQYF.

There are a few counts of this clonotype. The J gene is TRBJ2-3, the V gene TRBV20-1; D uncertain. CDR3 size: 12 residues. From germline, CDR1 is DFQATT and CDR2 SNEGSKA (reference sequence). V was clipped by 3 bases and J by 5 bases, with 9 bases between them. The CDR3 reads CSASYPVDTQYF. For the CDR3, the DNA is TGCAGTGCTAGCTACCCCGTAGATACGCAGTATTTT.

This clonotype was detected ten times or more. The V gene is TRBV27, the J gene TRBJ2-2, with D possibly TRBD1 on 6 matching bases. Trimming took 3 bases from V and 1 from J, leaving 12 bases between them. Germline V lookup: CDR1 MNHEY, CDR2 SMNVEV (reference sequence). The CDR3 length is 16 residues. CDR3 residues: CASSFSGQKNTGELFF. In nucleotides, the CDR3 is TGTGCCAGCAGTTTTTCGGGACAAAAGAACACCGGGGAGCTGTTTTTT.

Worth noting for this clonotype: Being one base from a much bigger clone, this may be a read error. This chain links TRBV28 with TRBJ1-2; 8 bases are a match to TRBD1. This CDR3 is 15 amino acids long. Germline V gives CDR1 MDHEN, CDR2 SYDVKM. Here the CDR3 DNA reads TGTTCCAGCAGTTTACCTATCGGACAGGGCTATGGCTACACCTTC. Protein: CSSSLPIGQGYGYTF.

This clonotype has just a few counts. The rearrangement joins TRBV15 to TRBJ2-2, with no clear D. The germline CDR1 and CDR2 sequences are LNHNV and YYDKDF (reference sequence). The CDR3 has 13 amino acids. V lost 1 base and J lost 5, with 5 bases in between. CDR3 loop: CATSRVPTGELFF. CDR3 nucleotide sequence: TGTGCCACCAGCAGAGTGCCGACCGGGGAGCTGTTTTTT.

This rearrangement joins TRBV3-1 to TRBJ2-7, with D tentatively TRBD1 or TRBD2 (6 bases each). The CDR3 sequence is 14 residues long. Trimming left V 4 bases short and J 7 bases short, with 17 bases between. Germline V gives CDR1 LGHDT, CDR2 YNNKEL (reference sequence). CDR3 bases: TGTGCCAGCAGCCGAAATCCGGGGGCCCTGGAGCAGTACTTC. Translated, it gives CASSRNPGALEQYF.

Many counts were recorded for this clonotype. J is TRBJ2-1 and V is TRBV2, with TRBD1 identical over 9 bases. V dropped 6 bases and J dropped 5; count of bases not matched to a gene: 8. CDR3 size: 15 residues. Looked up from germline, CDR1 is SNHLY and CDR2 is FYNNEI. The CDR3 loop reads CASRADRGRHNEQFF. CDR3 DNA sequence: TGTGCCAGCAGAGCGGACAGGGGAAGGCACAATGAGCAGTTCTTC.

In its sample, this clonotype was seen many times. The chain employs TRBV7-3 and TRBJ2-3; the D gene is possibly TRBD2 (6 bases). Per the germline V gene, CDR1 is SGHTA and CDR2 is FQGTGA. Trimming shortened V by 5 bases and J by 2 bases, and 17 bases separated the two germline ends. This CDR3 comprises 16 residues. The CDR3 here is CASSPGVLEDTDTQYF. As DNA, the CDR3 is TGTGCCAGCAGCCCGGGGGTCCTAGAGGACACAGATACGCAGTATTTT. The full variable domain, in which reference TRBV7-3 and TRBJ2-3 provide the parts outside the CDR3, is GAGVSQTPSNKVTEKGKYVELRCDPISGHTALYWYRQSLGQGPEFLIYFQGTGAADDSGLPNDRFFAVRPEGSVSTLKIQRTERGDSAVYLCASSPGVLEDTDTQYFGPGTRLTVL.

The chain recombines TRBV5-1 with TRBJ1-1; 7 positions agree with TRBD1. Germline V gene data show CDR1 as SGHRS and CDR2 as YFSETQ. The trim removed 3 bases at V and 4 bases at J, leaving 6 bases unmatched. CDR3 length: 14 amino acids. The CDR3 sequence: CASSWSGGSTEAFF. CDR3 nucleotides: TGCGCCAGCAGCTGGTCAGGGGGGAGCACTGAAGCTTTCTTT.

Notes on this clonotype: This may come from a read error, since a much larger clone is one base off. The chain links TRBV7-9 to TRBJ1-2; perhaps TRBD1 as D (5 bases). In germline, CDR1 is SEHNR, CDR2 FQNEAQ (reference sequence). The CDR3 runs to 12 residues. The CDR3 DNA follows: TGTGACAGCAGCGAGGGGAGGAGGGGCTACACCTTC. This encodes CDSSEGRRGYTF. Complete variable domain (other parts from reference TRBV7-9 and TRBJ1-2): DTGVSQNPRHKITKRGQNVTFRCDPISEHNRLYWYRQTLGQGPEFLTYFQNEAQLEKSRLLSDRFSAERPKGSFSTLEIQRTEQGDSAMYLCDSSEGRRGYTFGSGTRLTVV.

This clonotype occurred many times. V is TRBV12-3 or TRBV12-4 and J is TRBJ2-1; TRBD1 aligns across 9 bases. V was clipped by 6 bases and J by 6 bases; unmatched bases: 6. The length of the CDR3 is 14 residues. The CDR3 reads CASRDGQGSNEQFF. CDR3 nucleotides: TGTGCCAGCAGGGACGGACAGGGGAGCAATGAGCAGTTCTTC.

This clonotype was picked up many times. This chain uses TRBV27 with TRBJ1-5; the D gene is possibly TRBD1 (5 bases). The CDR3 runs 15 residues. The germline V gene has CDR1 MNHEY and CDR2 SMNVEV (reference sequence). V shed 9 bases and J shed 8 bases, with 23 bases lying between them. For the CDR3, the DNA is TGTGCCAGTCGACGGGGGTTACAACCTGGGGAGCCCCAGCATTTT. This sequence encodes CASRRGLQPGEPQHF.

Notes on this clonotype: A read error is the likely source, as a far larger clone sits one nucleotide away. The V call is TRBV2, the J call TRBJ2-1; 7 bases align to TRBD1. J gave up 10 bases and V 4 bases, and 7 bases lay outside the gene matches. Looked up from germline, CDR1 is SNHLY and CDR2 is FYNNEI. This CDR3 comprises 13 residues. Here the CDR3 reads CASSAKGASEQFF. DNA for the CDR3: TGTGCCAGCAGTGCGAAGGGGGCAAGCGAGCAGTTCTTC.

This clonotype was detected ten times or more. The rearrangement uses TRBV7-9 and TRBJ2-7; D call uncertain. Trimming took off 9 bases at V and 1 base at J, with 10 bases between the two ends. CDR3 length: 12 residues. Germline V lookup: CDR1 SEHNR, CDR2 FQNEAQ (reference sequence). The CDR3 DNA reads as TGTGCCAGTTCTATCGGGTCCTACGAGCAGTACTTC. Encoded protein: CASSIGSYEQYF.